This TCR beta chain was sequenced during a study of blood T cell repertoires in COVID-19. Study details: Samples of COVID-19 (acute and convalescent) were obtained from the United States, Italy and Spain. Sources were T cells, B-cell-depleted T cells, or PBMCs; the material itself was cDNA or gDNA.

The data were produced by immunoSEQ multiplex PCR, yet TCRdb's version contains in-frame clones alone and is incomplete. The data hold 120,000 or so clones, with around four fifths observed a single time. Germline values: CDR1 LNHNV, CDR2 YYDKDF (reference sequence). The ends lost 0 bases at V and 2 bases at J; junction bases unmatched: 4. The CDR3 has 16 residues. This TCR was recovered from a man aged 55-75 years with acute or convalescent COVID-19. The chain employs TRBV15 and TRBJ2-5; 9 nucleotides align to TRBD2. The sample consisted of peripheral blood. The CDR3 here is CATSRDGTSSQETQYF. The CDR3 nucleotides are TGTGCCACCAGCAGAGATGGGACTAGCAGTCAAGAGACCCAGTACTTC.